This T cell receptor beta chain was documented in a study of CD8 T cells in ankylosing spondylitis. Broader study findings: The study looked at matched synovial fluid samples from ankylosing spondylitis patients. Disease-linked clones were reported to be significantly enriched there. Disease-linked clones, CD8+, were relatively rare in peripheral blood. Some motif variants were previously reported in reactive arthritis synovial fluid and blood. For ankylosing spondylitis blood, a TCR beta motif of seven to nine highly homologous variants appeared characteristic.

The CDR3 extends over 16 amino acids. The germline CDR1 and CDR2 sequences are DFQATT and SNEGSKA (reference sequence). Between the trimmed V and J ends, which lost 1 base and 6 bases, there was a span of 21 bases. Construction of TCR beta libraries was performed using quantitative 5'-RACE with molecular barcodes. TCRdb itself ran the 5' RACE reads through MiXCR, one entry per CDR3 protein. The table lists roughly 350,000 distinct CDR3 sequences, roughly 8% of them singletons. As concerns this clonotype: Its antigen is as yet unknown.

The V call is TRBV20-1, the J call TRBJ1-1; D call uncertain. The receptor was derived from a male donor with ankylosing spondylitis. Sequenced: blood, either unsorted or a sorted T cell fraction (not recorded which). CDR3 DNA sequence: TGCAGTGCTAGAGGCCGGGAGGTTTTATATCGCGCTGAAGCTTTCTTT. Translated: CSARGREVLYRAEAFF.